This T cell receptor beta chain was retrieved from a study of T cell changes during pregnancy in multiple sclerosis. The CDR3 is 15 amino acids. The junction had 10 bases not matched to a gene; V was cut back by 6 bases and J by 8 bases. The germline V gene encodes CDR1 KGHSH and CDR2 LQKENI. The repertoire was sequenced with immunoSEQ multiplex PCR; TCRdb's copy has only in-frame clones and lacks some. The profile shows roughly 40,000 clones, more than 85% of them singletons. This chain joins TRBV18 and TRBJ2-3, with 11 bases aligning to TRBD2. The sequencing used CD4+ T cells from peripheral blood mononuclear cells, collected after pregnancy. The receptor's source is a female donor in good health, enrolled as a control in a pregnancy study. The CDR3 nucleotides are TGTGCCAGCTCCCAACTAGCGGGGGATGAACTTACGCAGTATTTT. Translated, it gives CASSQLAGDELTQYF.